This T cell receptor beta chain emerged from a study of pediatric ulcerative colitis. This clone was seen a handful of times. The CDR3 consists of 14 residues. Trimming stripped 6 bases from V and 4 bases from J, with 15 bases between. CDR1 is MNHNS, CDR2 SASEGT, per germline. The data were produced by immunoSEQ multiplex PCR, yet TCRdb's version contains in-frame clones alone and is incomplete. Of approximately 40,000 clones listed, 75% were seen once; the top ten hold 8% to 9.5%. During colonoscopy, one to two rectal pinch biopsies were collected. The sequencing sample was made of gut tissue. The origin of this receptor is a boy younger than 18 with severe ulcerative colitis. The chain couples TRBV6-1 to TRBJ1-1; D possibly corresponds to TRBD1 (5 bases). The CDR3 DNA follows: TGTGCCAGCAGACGGGACGGGTCGACCACTGAAGCTTTCTTT. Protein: CASRRDGSTTEAFF.